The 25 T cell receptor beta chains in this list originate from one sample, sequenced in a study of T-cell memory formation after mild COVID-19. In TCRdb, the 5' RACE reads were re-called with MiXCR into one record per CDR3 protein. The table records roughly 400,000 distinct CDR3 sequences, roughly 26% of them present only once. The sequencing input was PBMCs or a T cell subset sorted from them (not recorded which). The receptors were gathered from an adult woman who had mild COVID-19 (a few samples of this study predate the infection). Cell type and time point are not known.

The CDR3 coding sequence is TGTGCCAGCAGCCAAGGACTAGCGGGAGTGTCAAATGAGCAGTTCTTC. Amino acid sequence: CASSQGLAGVSNEQFF. V usage is TRBV3-1 and J usage is TRBJ2-1; 12 bases are a match to TRBD2. The germline CDR1 and CDR2 sequences are LGHDT and YNNKEL (reference sequence). Trimming cost V 1 base and J 7 bases; bases outside gene matches: 5. The length of the CDR3 is 16 residues.

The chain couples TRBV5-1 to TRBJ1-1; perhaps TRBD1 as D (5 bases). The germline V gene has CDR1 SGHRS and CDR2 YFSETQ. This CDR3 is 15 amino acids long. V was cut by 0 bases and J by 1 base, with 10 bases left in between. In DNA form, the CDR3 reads TGCGCCAGCAGCTTGGTGGGGCCGCCGAACACTGAAGCTTTCTTT. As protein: CASSLVGPPNTEAFF.

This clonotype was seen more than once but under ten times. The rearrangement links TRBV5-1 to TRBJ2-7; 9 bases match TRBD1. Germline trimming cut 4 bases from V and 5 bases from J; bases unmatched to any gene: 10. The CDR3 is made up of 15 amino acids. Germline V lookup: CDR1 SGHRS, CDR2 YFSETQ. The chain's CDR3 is CASSRLGDRVNEQYF. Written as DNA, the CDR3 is TGCGCCAGCAGCCGACTCGGGGACAGGGTGAACGAGCAGTACTTC. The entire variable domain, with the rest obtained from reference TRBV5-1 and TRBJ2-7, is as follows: KAGVTQTPRYLIKTRGQQVTLSCSPISGHRSVSWYQQTPGQGLQFLFEYFSETQRNKGNFPGRFSGRQFSNSRSEMNVSTLELGDSALYLCASSRLGDRVNEQYFGPGTRLTVT.

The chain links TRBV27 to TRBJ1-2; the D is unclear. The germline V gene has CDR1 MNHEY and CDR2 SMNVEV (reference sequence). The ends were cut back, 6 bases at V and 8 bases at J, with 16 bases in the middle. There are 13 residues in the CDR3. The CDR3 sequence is CASREPGQQGYTF. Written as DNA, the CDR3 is TGTGCCAGCAGAGAGCCGGGTCAACAAGGCTACACCTTC.

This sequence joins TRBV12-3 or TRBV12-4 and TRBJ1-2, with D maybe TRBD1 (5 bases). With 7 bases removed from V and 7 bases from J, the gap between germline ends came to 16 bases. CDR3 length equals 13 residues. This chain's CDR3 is CASTAGRLFGYTF. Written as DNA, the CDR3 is TGTGCCAGCACTGCGGGACGCTTGTTTGGCTACACCTTC.

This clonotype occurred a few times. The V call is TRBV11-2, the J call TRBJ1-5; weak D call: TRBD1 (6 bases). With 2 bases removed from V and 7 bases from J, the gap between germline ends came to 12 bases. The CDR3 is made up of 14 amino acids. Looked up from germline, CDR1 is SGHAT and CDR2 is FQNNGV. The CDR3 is CASSLKGGSQPQHF. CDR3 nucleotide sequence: TGTGCCAGCAGCTTAAAAGGGGGGTCACAGCCCCAGCATTTT.

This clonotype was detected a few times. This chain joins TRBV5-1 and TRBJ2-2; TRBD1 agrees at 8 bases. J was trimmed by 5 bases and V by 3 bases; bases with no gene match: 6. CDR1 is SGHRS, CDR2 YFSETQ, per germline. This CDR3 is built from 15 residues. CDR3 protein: CASSWRTGSTGELFF. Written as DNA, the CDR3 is TGCGCCAGCAGCTGGAGGACAGGGAGTACCGGGGAGCTGTTTTTT.

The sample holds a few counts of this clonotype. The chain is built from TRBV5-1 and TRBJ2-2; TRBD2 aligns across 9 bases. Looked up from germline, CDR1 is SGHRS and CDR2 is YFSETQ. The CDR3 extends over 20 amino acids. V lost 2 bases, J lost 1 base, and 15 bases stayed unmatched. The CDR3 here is CASSFRRASGTKLNTGELFF. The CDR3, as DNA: TGCGCCAGCAGCTTTCGTCGGGCTAGCGGGACGAAATTGAACACCGGGGAGCTGTTTTTT.

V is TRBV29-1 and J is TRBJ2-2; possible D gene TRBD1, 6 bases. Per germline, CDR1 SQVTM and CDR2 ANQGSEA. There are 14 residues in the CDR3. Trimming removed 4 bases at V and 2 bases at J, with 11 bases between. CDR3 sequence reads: CSVGGLLNTGELFF. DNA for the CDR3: TGCAGCGTTGGGGGGCTACTCAACACCGGGGAGCTGTTTTTT.

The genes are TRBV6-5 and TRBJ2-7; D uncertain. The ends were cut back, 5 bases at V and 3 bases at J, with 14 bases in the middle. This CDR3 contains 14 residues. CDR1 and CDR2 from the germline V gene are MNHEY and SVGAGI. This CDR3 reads CASSPSYLNYEQYF. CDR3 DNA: TGTGCCAGCAGTCCATCGTACCTTAACTACGAGCAGTACTTC.

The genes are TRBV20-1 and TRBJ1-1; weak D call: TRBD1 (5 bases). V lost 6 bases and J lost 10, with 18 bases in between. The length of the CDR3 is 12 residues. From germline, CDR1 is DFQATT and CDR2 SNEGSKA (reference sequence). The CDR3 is CSAQAAGRIAFF. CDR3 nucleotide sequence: TGCAGTGCCCAGGCGGCAGGGAGGATAGCTTTCTTT.

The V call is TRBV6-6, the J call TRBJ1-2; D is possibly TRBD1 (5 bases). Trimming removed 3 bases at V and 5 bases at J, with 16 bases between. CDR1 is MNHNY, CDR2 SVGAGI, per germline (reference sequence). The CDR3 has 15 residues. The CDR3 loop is CASSYQGALGYGYTF. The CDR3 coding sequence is TGTGCCAGCAGTTATCAAGGGGCGCTTGGGTATGGCTACACCTTC.

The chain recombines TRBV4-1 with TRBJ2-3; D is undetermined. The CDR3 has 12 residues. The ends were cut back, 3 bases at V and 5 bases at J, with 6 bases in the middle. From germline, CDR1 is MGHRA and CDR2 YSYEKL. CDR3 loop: CASSHYGDTQYF. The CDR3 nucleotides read TGCGCCAGCAGCCACTACGGAGATACGCAGTATTTT.

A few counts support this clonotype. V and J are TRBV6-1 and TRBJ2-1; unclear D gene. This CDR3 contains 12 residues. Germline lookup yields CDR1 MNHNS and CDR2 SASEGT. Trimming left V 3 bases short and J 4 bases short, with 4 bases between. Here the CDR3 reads CASSEGYNEQFF. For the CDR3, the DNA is TGTGCCAGCAGTGAGGGATACAATGAGCAGTTCTTC.

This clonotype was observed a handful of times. CDR3 in amino acids: CSVGQGGYNEQFF. The CDR3 DNA reads TGCAGCGTAGGACAGGGGGGATACAATGAGCAGTTCTTC. The chain recombines TRBV29-1 with TRBJ2-1; 10 bases fit TRBD1. The V gene's germline CDR1 is SQVTM and CDR2 ANQGSEA. V lost 6 bases to trimming and J lost 4 bases; unmatched junction nucleotides: 3. The CDR3 is 13 residues long.

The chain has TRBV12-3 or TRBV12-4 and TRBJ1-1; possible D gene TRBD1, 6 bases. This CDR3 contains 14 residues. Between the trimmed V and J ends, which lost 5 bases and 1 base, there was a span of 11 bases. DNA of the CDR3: TGTGCCAGCAGTCCAGAGACAGGGAACACTGAAGCTTTCTTT. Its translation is CASSPETGNTEAFF.

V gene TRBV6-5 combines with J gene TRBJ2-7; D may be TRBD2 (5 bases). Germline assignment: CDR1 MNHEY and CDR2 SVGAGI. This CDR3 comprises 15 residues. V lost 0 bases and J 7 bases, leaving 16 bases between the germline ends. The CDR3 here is CASSYSSGSEAEQYF. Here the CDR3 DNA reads TGTGCCAGCAGTTACTCGAGTGGGAGTGAGGCGGAGCAGTACTTC.

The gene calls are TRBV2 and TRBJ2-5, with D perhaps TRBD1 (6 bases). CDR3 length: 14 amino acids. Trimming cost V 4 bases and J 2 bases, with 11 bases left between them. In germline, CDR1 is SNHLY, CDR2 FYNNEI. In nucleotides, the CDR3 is TGTGCCAGCAGTGCGGACAGTATTCAAGAGACCCAGTACTTC. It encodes CASSADSIQETQYF.

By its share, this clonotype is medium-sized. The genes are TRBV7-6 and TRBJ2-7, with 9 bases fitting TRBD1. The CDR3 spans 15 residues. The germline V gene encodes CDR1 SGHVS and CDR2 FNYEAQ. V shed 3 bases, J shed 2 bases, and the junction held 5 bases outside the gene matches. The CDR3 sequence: CASSFGTGLTYEQYF. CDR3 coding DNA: TGTGCCAGCAGCTTCGGGACAGGGCTAACCTACGAGCAGTACTTC.

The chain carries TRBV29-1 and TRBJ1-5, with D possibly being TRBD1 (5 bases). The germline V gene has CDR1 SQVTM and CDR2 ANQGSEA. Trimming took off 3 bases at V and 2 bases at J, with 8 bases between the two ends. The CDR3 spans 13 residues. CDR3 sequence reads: CSVDEGRNQPQHF. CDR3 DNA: TGCAGCGTTGACGAGGGACGCAATCAGCCCCAGCATTTT.

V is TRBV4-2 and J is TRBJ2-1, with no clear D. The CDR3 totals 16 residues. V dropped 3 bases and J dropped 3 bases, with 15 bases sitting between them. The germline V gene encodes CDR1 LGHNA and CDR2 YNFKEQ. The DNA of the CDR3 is TGTGCCAGCAGCCAGACGATAGTATCCGACTACAATGAGCAGTTCTTC. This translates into CASSQTIVSDYNEQFF.

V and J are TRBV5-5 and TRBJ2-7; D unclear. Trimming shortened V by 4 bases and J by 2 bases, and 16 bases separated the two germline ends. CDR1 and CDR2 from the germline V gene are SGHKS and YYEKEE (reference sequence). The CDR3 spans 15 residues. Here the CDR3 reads CASSLGRGATYEQYF. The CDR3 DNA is TGTGCCAGCAGCCTTGGGCGAGGAGCCACCTACGAGCAGTACTTC.

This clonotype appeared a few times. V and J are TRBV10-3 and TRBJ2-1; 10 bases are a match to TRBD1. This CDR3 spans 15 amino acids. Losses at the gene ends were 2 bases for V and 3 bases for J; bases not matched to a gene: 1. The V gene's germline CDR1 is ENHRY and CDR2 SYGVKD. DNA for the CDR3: TGTGCCATCAGTGAGGGGGACAGGGGCTACAATGAGCAGTTCTTC. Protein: CAISEGDRGYNEQFF.

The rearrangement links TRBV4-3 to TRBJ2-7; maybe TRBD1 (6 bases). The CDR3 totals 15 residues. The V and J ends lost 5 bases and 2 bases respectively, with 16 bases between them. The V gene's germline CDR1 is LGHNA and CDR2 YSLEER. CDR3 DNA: TGCGCCAGCAGCGCCAAACAGGGCTGGCCCTACGAGCAGTACTTC. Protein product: CASSAKQGWPYEQYF.

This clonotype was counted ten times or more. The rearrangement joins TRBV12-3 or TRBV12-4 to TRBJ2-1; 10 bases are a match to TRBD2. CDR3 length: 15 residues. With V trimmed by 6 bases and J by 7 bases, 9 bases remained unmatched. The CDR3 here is CASRWASGGTNEQFF. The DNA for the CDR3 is TGTGCCAGCAGGTGGGCTAGCGGGGGTACTAATGAGCAGTTCTTC.